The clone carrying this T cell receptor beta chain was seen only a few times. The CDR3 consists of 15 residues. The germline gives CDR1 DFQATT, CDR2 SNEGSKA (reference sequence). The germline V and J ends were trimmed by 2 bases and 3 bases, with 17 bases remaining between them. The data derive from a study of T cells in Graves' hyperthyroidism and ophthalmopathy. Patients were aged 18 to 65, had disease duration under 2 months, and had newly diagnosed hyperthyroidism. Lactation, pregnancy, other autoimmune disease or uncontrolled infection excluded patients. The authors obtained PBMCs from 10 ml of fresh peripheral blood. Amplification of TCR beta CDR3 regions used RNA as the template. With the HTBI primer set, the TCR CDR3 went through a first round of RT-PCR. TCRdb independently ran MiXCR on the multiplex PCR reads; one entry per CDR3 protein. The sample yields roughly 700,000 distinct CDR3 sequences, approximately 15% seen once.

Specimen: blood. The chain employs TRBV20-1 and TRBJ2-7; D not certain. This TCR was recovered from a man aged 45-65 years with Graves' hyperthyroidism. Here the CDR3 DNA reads TGCAGTGCTAGAATAGGCGGCGGCCCTCACTACGAGCAGTACTTC. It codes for CSARIGGGPHYEQYF.